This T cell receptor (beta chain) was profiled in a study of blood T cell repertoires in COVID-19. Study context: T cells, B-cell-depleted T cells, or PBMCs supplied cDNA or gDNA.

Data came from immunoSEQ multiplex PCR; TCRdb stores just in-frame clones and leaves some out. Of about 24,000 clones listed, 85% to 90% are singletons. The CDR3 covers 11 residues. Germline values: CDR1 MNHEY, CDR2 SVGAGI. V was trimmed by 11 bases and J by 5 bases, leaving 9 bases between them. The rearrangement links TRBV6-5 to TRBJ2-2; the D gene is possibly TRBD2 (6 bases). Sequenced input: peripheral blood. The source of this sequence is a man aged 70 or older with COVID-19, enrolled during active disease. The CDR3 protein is CASRGTGELFF. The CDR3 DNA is TGTGCCTCCCGGGGGACCGGGGAGCTGTTTTTT.